The 11 T cell receptor beta chains presented below share a single source sample, sequenced in a study of regulatory T cells in long-lasting Graves disease. This sample's time point: persistent/refractory GD, antithyroid drugs over 5 years with positive TRAb. PBMC-extracted RNA yielded the TCR library. With iRepertoire HTBI primers and Arm-PCR of CDR3 regions, TCR beta libraries were built. TCRdb ran MiXCR on the multiplex PCR reads and lists one entry per CDR3 protein. Here the sample spans 300,000 to 350,000 distinct CDR3 sequences, around 20% being singletons. This sample comprised peripheral blood mononuclear cells (PBMCs), obtained when the disease was refractory, from a patient treated with antithyroid drugs. These receptors all stem from a female donor with Graves disease.

This clonotype showed up just a few times. The chain is built from TRBV18 and TRBJ2-7; a weak D match, TRBD1 (7 bases). The CDR3 extends over 14 amino acids. V was cut by 3 bases and J by 6 bases, with 15 bases left in between. Looked up from germline, CDR1 is KGHSH and CDR2 is LQKENI. The CDR3 region is CASSPRSQGGEQYF. The CDR3 DNA sequence: TGTGCCAGCTCACCGCGGAGTCAGGGGGGCGAGCAGTACTTC.

The V call is TRBV27, the J call TRBJ2-2; tentatively, D is TRBD1 (7 bases). CDR3 length: 18 amino acids. V dropped 8 bases and J dropped 3 bases, with 25 bases sitting between them. The germline gives CDR1 MNHEY, CDR2 SMNVEV (reference sequence). The CDR3 sequence: CASGGTARDGSYTGELFF. The CDR3 DNA reads TGTGCCAGCGGGGGGACAGCGAGGGACGGCTCGTACACCGGGGAGCTGTTTTTT.

This clonotype was counted many times. V usage is TRBV6-5 and J usage is TRBJ1-4; 9 bases are a match to TRBD1. The CDR3 spans 16 residues. The germline V gene has CDR1 MNHEY and CDR2 SVGAGI. With 4 bases clipped from V and 6 bases from J, the junction kept 9 bases outside the gene matches. The DNA for the CDR3 is TGTGCCAGCAGTTCTACCCGGACAGGGGCTCATGAAAAACTGTTTTTT. Amino acid sequence: CASSSTRTGAHEKLFF.

Ten or more counts support this clonotype. V usage is TRBV29-1 and J usage is TRBJ2-5; 12 nucleotides align to TRBD2. The V gene's germline CDR1 is SQVTM and CDR2 ANQGSEA. The CDR3 has 12 amino acids. J gave up 5 bases and V 6 bases, and 1 base lay outside the gene matches. The CDR3 DNA sequence: TGCAGCGTCACTAGCGGGAGGGAGACCCAGTACTTC. This codes for CSVTSGRETQYF.

This clonotype was found many times. The chain uses TRBV4-1 and TRBJ1-4, with D hard to call. CDR3 length: 15 residues. Germline V gives CDR1 MGHRA, CDR2 YSYEKL. Deletions cut 2 bases from V and 0 bases from J, with 7 bases between. CDR3 in amino acids: CASSQRQATNEKLFF. As DNA, the CDR3 is TGCGCCAGCAGCCAACGACAAGCAACTAATGAAAAACTGTTTTTT.

As for this clonotype: This likely traces to a read error, being one base from a far larger clone. The V gene is TRBV28, the J gene TRBJ2-1; 7 bases map to TRBD1. The CDR3 is 15 residues long. Germline trimming cut 6 bases from V and 10 bases from J; bases unmatched to any gene: 15. Germline lookup yields CDR1 MDHEN and CDR2 SYDVKM. The CDR3 spells CASSHGQVNTYEQFF. The CDR3 nucleotides read TGTGCCAGCAGCCATGGACAGGTTAACACCTACGAGCAGTTCTTC.

For the CDR3, the DNA is TGCGCCAGCAGCTTGGGGAGAAATATGAACACTGAAGCTTTCTTT. It encodes CASSLGRNMNTEAFF. V is TRBV5-1 and J is TRBJ1-1; D is unresolved. V lost 0 bases, J lost 0 bases, and 9 bases lay in between. Per germline, CDR1 SGHRS and CDR2 YFSETQ. This CDR3 region has 15 residues.

This clonotype showed up many times. The V and J genes are TRBV2 and TRBJ1-2; tentatively, D is TRBD1 (6 bases). The CDR3 extends over 14 amino acids. With 4 bases removed from V and 8 bases from J, the gap between germline ends came to 17 bases. In germline, CDR1 is SNHLY, CDR2 FYNNEI. The CDR3 DNA sequence: TGTGCCAGCAGTGCCTTCGGGAATGGGGGCGGCTACACCTTC. Amino acids: CASSAFGNGGGYTF. The full variable domain, its missing parts supplied by reference TRBV2 and TRBJ1-2, is EPEVTQTPSHQVTQMGQEVILRCVPISNHLYFYWYRQILGQKVEFLVSFYNNEISEKSEIFDDQFSVERPDGSNFTLKIRSTKLEDSAMYFCASSAFGNGGGYTFGSGTRLTVV.

This clonotype has only a few counts. Since a much larger clone is just one base distant, this may be a read error. V usage is TRBV13 and J usage is TRBJ2-7, with 9 bases fitting TRBD1. This CDR3 comprises 13 residues. CDR1 is PRHDT, CDR2 FYEKMQ, per germline (reference sequence). The trim removed 4 bases at V and 5 bases at J, leaving 3 bases unmatched. In nucleotides, the CDR3 is TGTGCCAGCAGCTCGGACAGGGGCCACGAGCAGTACTTC. Translated: CASSSDRGHEQYF. The full variable domain, its missing parts supplied by reference TRBV13 and TRBJ2-7, is AAGVIQSPRHLIKEKRETATLKCYPIPRHDTVYWYQQGPGQDPQFLISFYEKMQSDKGSIPDRFSAQQFSDYHSELNMSSLELGDSALYFCASSSDRGHEQYFGPGTRLTVT.

This clonotype was found a few times. V and J are TRBV7-2 and TRBJ2-1, with 11 bases identical to TRBD2. Per germline, CDR1 SGHTA and CDR2 FQGNSA. The V and J ends lost 5 bases and 5 bases, in that order; junction bases with no gene match: 8. CDR3 length: 16 residues. In nucleotides, the CDR3 is TGTGCCAGCAGCGTGAGGGGGGGACTAGCGGACAATGAGCAGTTCTTC. Protein: CASSVRGGLADNEQFF.

The J gene is TRBJ2-7, the V gene TRBV7-9, with a tentative D call TRBD1 (5 bases). The CDR3 runs 14 residues. V gave up 4 bases and J gave up 3 bases, with 13 bases separating them. CDR1 SEHNR and CDR2 FQNEAQ come from the germline V gene (reference sequence). The CDR3 protein is CASSYSTGLYEQYF. The DNA of the CDR3 is TGTGCCAGCAGCTACAGTACAGGCCTCTACGAGCAGTACTTC.